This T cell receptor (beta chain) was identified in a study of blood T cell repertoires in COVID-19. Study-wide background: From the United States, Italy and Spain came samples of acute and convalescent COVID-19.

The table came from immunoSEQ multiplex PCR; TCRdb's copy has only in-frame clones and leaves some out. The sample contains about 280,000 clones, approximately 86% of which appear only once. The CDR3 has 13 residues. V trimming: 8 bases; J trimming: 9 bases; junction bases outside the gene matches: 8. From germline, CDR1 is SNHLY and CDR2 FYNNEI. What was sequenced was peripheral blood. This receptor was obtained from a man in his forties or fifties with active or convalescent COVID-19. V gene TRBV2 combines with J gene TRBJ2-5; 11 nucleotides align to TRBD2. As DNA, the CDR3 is TGTGCCAGCCGGGGTAGCGGGGGGGAAGCCCAGTACTTC. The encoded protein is CASRGSGGEAQYF.